Listed below are T cell receptor beta chains from one sample, sequenced in a study of T cell changes during pregnancy in multiple sclerosis. Method: immunoSEQ multiplex PCR; TCRdb's copy keeps in-frame clones and lacks some. The sample holds tens of thousands of clones, approximately 92% seen once. Material for sequencing was peripheral blood. These receptors were obtained from a female donor with multiple sclerosis, enrolled in a pregnancy study. Both conserved end residues are part of each CDR3. Fields, in order: V gene, D gene, CDR3 length, clone size, J gene, CDR3 protein, CDR3 DNA. D genes are given only for firm matches. Clone size appears in some rows only: once, few, many, or a class for an expanded clone.

V: TRBV18
D: -
length: 17
size: -
J: TRBJ1-1
CDR3: CASSPYQVDRTDWEAFF
DNA: TGTGCCAGCTCACCCTACCAGGTCGACAGGACTGATTGGGAAGCTTTCTTT

V: TRBV7-9
D: -
length: 14
size: -
J: TRBJ2-7
CDR3: CASSHGGVGYEQYF
DNA: TGTGCCAGCAGCCACGGGGGAGTAGGGTACGAGCAGTACTTC

V: TRBV7-3
D: -
length: 13
size: few
J: TRBJ2-5
CDR3: CASSLNNQETQYF
DNA: TGTGCCAGCAGCTTAAACAACCAAGAGACCCAGTACTTC

V: TRBV4-1
D: TRBD2
length: 15
size: -
J: TRBJ2-3
CDR3: CASSPPSGSADTQYF
DNA: TGCGCCAGCAGCCCCCCTAGCGGGAGCGCAGATACGCAGTATTTT

V: TRBV7-7
D: TRBD2
length: 15
size: -
J: TRBJ2-1
CDR3: CASSPGLASFDEQFF
DNA: TGTGCTAGCAGCCCGGGACTAGCAAGTTTCGATGAGCAGTTCTTC

V: TRBV7-9
D: -
length: 12
size: once
J: TRBJ2-7
CDR3: CASSQRWDEQYF
DNA: TGTGCCAGCAGCCAACGGTGGGACGAGCAGTACTTC

V: TRBV19
D: TRBD1
length: 20
size: -
J: TRBJ1-4
CDR3: CASSMGDLRGRLPANEKLFF
DNA: TGTGCCAGTAGTATGGGAGACCTGAGGGGGCGACTCCCGGCTAATGAAAAACTGTTTTTT

V: TRBV18
D: -
length: 12
size: once
J: TRBJ1-1
CDR3: CASSPYQGEAFF
DNA: TGTGCCAGCTCACCATATCAGGGGGAAGCTTTCTTT

V: TRBV28
D: TRBD1
length: 16
size: -
J: TRBJ2-3
CDR3: CASSVGQPLGADTQYF
DNA: TGTGCCAGCAGTGTGGGACAGCCCCTGGGGGCAGATACGCAGTATTTT

V: TRBV19
D: -
length: 14
size: -
J: TRBJ2-4
CDR3: CASIEPGTGRIQYF
DNA: TGTGCCAGTATCGAACCCGGGACCGGGCGCATTCAGTACTTC

V: TRBV7-9
D: -
length: 16
size: once
J: TRBJ2-7
CDR3: CASSLAVGGDSYEQYF
DNA: TGTGCCAGCAGCTTAGCGGTGGGGGGCGACTCCTACGAGCAGTACTTC

V: TRBV10-3
D: -
length: 13
size: -
J: TRBJ2-7
CDR3: CAISPRDSYEQYF
DNA: TGTGCCATCAGCCCACGGGATTCCTACGAGCAGTACTTC

V: TRBV6-4
D: -
length: 14
size: -
J: TRBJ2-3
CDR3: CASSEWGLTDTQYF
DNA: TGTGCCAGCAGTGAATGGGGGTTGACAGATACGCAGTATTTT

V: TRBV5-1
D: -
length: 15
size: few
J: TRBJ2-7
CDR3: CASSLEIGRSDEQYF
DNA: TGCGCCAGCAGCTTGGAGATCGGGAGATCCGACGAGCAGTACTTC

V: TRBV2
D: TRBD2
length: 16
size: -
J: TRBJ2-1
CDR3: CASSGRLAGGWDEQFF
DNA: TGTGCCAGCAGTGGACGACTCGCGGGAGGGTGGGATGAGCAGTTCTTC

V: TRBV27
D: -
length: 15
size: once
J: TRBJ2-2
CDR3: CASSSQDGNTGELFF
DNA: TGTGCCAGCAGTTCCCAGGACGGGAACACCGGGGAGCTGTTTTTT

V: TRBV5-5
D: -
length: 14
size: -
J: TRBJ1-5
CDR3: CASSLGTGAQPQHF
DNA: TGTGCCAGCAGCTTAGGAACGGGCGCTCAGCCCCAGCATTTT

V: TRBV19
D: -
length: 14
size: -
J: TRBJ1-5
CDR3: CASSIRRYDQPQHF
DNA: TGTGCCAGTAGTATCCGGAGGTATGACCAGCCCCAGCATTTT

V: TRBV5-1
D: TRBD1
length: 15
size: -
J: TRBJ2-2
CDR3: CASSPGQGGTGELFF
DNA: TGCGCCAGCAGCCCGGGACAGGGGGGGACCGGGGAGCTGTTTTTT

V: TRBV6-6
D: -
length: 12
size: -
J: TRBJ2-1
CDR3: CASSKQGIQQFF
DNA: TGTGCCAGCAGTAAACAGGGAATCCAGCAGTTCTTC

V: TRBV7-9
D: TRBD2
length: 16
size: -
J: TRBJ2-1
CDR3: CASSLDSAGAYNEQFF
DNA: TGTGCCAGCAGCTTAGATTCAGCGGGGGCCTACAATGAGCAGTTCTTC

V: TRBV19
D: TRBD1
length: 14
size: -
J: TRBJ2-7
CDR3: CASSNRDRGVEQYF
DNA: TGTGCCAGTAGCAACCGGGACAGGGGGGTCGAGCAGTACTTC

V: TRBV19
D: TRBD2
length: 15
size: -
J: TRBJ2-5
CDR3: CASSPPLAGVETQYF
DNA: TGTGCCAGTAGTCCCCCCCTAGCGGGAGTTGAGACCCAGTACTTC

V: TRBV7-3
D: TRBD2
length: 16
size: once
J: TRBJ2-2
CDR3: CASSLVGGSGTGELFF
DNA: TGTGCCAGCAGCTTAGTGGGCGGGAGCGGGACCGGGGAGCTGTTTTTT

V: TRBV5-1
D: -
length: 13
size: -
J: TRBJ2-1
CDR3: CASSLDPVGEQFF
DNA: TGCGCCAGCAGCCTAGACCCTGTGGGTGAGCAGTTCTTC

V: TRBV5-1
D: TRBD2
length: 15
size: -
J: TRBJ2-5
CDR3: CASSLGLAGGETQYF
DNA: TGCGCCAGCAGCTTGGGCCTAGCGGGAGGGGAGACCCAGTACTTC

V: TRBV30
D: -
length: 13
size: once
J: TRBJ1-2
CDR3: CAWSGGGSLGYTF
DNA: TGTGCCTGGAGTGGGGGGGGCTCGCTGGGCTACACCTTC

V: TRBV19
D: -
length: 14
size: -
J: TRBJ2-5
CDR3: CASSIGSTQETQYF
DNA: TGTGCCAGTAGTATAGGTTCCACTCAAGAGACCCAGTACTTC

V: TRBV30
D: -
length: 12
size: -
J: TRBJ2-2
CDR3: CAWNSYTGELFF
DNA: TGTGCCTGGAATAGCTACACCGGGGAGCTGTTTTTT

V: TRBV11-2
D: -
length: 16
size: -
J: TRBJ2-2
CDR3: CASSYPSETNTGELFF
DNA: TGTGCCAGCAGCTACCCTAGCGAAACGAACACCGGGGAGCTGTTTTTT

V: TRBV5-1
D: TRBD2
length: 17
size: -
J: TRBJ2-1
CDR3: CASSSGLASISYNEQFF
DNA: TGCGCCAGCAGCTCGGGACTAGCGTCTATTTCCTACAATGAGCAGTTCTTC

V: TRBV19
D: -
length: 16
size: once
J: TRBJ2-7
CDR3: CASSIDRGAAPSEQYF
DNA: TGTGCCAGTAGTATAGATCGAGGAGCGGCACCCTCCGAGCAGTACTTC

V: TRBV5-1
D: TRBD1
length: 14
size: -
J: TRBJ1-1
CDR3: CASSFQGAGTEAFF
DNA: TGCGCCAGCAGCTTCCAGGGGGCAGGGACTGAAGCTTTCTTT

V: TRBV7-7
D: -
length: 17
size: -
J: TRBJ2-6
CDR3: CASSPLTASSGANVLTF
DNA: TGTGCCAGCAGCCCCCTGACGGCTAGCTCTGGGGCCAACGTCCTGACTTTC

V: TRBV10-1
D: TRBD1
length: 14
size: -
J: TRBJ1-1
CDR3: CASSRQGADTEAFF
DNA: TGCGCCAGCAGTAGACAGGGGGCGGACACTGAAGCTTTCTTT

V: TRBV5-1
D: TRBD1
length: 15
size: -
J: TRBJ2-7
CDR3: CASSLGQGALREQYF
DNA: TGCGCCAGCAGCCTCGGACAGGGGGCCCTCCGGGAGCAGTACTTC

V: TRBV19
D: TRBD2
length: 14
size: once
J: TRBJ2-7
CDR3: CASSLVAGESEQYF
DNA: TGTGCCAGTAGTCTCGTAGCGGGAGAAAGCGAGCAGTACTTC

V: TRBV2
D: -
length: 15
size: -
J: TRBJ2-7
CDR3: CASSRREGASYEQYF
DNA: TGTGCCAGCAGCCGCCGGGAGGGGGCTTCCTACGAGCAGTACTTC

V: TRBV19
D: -
length: 15
size: once
J: TRBJ2-7
CDR3: CASSTRQGLSYEQYF
DNA: TGTGCCAGTAGTACGCGACAGGGACTCTCCTACGAGCAGTACTTC

V: TRBV18
D: -
length: 14
size: -
J: TRBJ2-7
CDR3: CASSPGLTTYEQYF
DNA: TGTGCCAGCTCACCAGGGCTTACAACCTACGAGCAGTACTTC

V: TRBV7-9
D: TRBD2
length: 17
size: -
J: TRBJ2-1
CDR3: CASSARLAGGLGNEQFF
DNA: TGTGCCAGCAGCGCTAGGCTCGCGGGAGGACTAGGGAATGAGCAGTTCTTC

V: TRBV6-4
D: TRBD2
length: 15
size: -
J: TRBJ2-1
CDR3: CASSDSSGSYHEQFF
DNA: TGTGCCAGCAGTGATTCTAGCGGGAGTTATCATGAGCAGTTCTTC

V: TRBV29-1
D: -
length: 12
size: -
J: TRBJ2-5
CDR3: CSVGGGGETQYF
DNA: TGCAGCGTCGGTGGGGGTGGAGAGACCCAGTACTTC

V: TRBV5-6
D: TRBD1
length: 14
size: -
J: TRBJ1-6
CDR3: CASSLRQGSSPLHF
DNA: TGTGCCAGCAGCCTAAGACAGGGTAGTTCACCCCTCCACTTT

V: TRBV5-4
D: -
length: 15
size: -
J: TRBJ2-1
CDR3: CASSLARAVHNEQFF
DNA: TGTGCCAGCAGCTTGGCCAGGGCGGTGCACAATGAGCAGTTCTTC

V: TRBV4-1
D: TRBD2
length: 15
size: -
J: TRBJ2-1
CDR3: CASSQVGLGHNEQFF
DNA: TGCGCCAGCAGCCAAGTGGGACTAGGGCACAATGAGCAGTTCTTC

V: TRBV5-1
D: TRBD1
length: 15
size: -
J: TRBJ1-5
CDR3: CASSPLTGAGQPQHF
DNA: TGCGCCAGCAGCCCACTTACAGGGGCGGGCCAGCCCCAGCATTTT